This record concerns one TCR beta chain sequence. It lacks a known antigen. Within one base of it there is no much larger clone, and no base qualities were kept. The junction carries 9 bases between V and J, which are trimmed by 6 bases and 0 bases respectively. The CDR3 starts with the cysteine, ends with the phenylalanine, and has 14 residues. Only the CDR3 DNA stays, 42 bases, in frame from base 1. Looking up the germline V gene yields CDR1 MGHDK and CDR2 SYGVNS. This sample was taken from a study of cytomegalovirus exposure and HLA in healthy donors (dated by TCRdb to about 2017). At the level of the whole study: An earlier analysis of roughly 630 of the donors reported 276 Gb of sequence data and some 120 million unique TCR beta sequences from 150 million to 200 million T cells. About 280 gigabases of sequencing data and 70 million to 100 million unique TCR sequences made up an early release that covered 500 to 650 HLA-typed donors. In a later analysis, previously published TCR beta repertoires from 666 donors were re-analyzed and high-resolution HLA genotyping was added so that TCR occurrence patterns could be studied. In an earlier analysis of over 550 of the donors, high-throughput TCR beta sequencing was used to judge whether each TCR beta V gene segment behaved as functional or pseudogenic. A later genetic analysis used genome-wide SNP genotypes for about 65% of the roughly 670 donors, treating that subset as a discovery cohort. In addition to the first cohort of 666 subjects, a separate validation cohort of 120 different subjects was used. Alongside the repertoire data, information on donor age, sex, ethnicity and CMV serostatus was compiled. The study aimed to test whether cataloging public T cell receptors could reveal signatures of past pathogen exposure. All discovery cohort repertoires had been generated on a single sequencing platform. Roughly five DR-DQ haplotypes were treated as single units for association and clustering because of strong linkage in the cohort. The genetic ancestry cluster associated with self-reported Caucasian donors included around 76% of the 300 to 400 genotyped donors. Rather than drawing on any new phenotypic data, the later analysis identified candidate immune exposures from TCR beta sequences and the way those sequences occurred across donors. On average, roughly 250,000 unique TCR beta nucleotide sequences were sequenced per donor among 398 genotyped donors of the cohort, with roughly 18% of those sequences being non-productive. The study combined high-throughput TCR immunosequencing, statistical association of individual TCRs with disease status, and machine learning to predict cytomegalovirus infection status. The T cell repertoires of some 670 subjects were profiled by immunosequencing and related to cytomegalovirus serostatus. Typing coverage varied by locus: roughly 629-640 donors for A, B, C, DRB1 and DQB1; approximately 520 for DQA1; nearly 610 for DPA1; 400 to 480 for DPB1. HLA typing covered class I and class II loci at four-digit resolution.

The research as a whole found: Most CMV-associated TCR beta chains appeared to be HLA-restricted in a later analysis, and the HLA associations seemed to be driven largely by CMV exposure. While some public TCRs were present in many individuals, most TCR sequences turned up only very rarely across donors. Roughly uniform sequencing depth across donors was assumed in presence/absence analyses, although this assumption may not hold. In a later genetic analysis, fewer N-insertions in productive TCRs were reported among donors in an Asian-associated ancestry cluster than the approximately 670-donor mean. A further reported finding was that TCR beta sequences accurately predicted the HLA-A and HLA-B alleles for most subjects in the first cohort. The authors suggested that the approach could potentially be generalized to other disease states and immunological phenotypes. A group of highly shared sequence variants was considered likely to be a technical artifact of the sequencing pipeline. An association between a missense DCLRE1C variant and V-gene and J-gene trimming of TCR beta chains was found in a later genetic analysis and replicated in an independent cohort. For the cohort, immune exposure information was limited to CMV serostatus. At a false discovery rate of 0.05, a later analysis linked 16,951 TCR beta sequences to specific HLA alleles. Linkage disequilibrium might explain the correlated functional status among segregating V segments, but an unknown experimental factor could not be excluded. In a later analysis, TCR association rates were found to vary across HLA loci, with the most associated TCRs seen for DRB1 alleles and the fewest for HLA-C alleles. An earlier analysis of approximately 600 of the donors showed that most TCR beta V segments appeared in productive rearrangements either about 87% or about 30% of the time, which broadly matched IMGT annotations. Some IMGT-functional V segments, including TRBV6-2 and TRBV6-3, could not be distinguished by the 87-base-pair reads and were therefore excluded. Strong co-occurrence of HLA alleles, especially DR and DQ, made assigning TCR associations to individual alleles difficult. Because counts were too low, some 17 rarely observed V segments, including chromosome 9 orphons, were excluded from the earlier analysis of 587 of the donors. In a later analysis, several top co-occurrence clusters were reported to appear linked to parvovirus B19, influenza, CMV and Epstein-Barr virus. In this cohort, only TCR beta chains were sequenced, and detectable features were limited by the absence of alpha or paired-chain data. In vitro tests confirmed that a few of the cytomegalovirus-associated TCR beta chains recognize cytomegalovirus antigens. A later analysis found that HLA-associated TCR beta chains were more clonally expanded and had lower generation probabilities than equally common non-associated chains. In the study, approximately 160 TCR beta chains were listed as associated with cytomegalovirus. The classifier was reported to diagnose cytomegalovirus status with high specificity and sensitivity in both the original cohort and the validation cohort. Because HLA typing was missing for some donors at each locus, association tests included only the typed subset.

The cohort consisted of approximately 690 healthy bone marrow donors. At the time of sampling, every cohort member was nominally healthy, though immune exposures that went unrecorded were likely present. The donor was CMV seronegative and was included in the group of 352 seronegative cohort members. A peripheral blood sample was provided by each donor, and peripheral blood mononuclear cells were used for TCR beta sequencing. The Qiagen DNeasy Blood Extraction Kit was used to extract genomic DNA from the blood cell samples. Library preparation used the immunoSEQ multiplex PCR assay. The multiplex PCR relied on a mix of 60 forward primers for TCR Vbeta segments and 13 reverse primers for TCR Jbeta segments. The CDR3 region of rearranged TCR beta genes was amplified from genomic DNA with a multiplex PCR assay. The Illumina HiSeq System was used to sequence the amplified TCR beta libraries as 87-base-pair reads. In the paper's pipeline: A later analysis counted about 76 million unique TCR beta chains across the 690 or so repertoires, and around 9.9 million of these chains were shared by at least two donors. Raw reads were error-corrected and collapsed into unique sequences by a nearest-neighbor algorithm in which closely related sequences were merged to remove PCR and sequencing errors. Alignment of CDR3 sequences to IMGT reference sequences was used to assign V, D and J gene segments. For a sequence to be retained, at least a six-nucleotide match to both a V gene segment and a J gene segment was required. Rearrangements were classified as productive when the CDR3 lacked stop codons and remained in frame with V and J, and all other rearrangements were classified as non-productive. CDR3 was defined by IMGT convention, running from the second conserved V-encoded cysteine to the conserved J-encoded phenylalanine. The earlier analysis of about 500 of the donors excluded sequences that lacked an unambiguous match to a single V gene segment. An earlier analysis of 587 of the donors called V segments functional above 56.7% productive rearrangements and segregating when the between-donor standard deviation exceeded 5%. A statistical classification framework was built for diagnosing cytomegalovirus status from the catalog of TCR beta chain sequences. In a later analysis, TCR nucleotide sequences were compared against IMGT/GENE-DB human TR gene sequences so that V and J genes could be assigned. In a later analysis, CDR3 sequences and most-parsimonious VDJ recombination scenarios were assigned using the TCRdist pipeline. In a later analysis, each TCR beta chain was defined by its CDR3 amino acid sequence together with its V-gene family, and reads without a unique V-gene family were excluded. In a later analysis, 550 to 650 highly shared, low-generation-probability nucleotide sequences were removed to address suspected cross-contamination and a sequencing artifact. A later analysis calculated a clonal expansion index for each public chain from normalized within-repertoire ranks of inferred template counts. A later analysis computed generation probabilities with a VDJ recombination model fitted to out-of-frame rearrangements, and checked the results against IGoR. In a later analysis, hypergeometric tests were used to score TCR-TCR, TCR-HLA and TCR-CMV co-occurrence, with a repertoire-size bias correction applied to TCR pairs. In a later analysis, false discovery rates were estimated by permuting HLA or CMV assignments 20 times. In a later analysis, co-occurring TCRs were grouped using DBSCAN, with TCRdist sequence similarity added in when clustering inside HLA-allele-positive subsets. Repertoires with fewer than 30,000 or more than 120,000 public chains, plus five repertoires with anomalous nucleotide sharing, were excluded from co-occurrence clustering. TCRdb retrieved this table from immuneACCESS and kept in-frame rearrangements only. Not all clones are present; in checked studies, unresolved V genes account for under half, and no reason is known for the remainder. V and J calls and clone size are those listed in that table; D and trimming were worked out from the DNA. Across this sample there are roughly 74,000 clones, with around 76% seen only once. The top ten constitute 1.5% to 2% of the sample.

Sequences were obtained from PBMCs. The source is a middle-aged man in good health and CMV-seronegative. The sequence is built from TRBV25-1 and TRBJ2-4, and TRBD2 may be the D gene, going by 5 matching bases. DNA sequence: TGTGCCAGCAGGGGAGAAATAGCCAAAAACATTCAGTACTTC. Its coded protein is CASRGEIAKNIQYF.